This T cell receptor (beta chain) was sequenced in a study of T-cell reconstitution after alpha-beta-depleted transplantation in children. Researchers prepared the TCRbeta library using unique molecular identifiers, the study reports. From the PCR reads, TCRdb called clonotypes with MiXCR, one entry per CDR3 protein. The data hold hundreds of thousands of distinct CDR3 sequences, with about 21% observed a single time. This CDR3 has 15 residues. Trimming shortened V by 6 bases and J by 7 bases, and 19 bases separated the two germline ends. Germline V CDR1 and CDR2: SGHTA, FQGTGA. This receptor was identified in a boy in the first two years of life who had a stem cell transplant for acute myeloid leukemia, so the T cells may come from the graft donor. The sample here was PBMCs, mostly from graft donor cells, taken 360 days after TCRalphabeta/CD19-depleted stem cell transplant. The chain is built from TRBV7-3 and TRBJ2-1; D call uncertain. For the CDR3, the DNA is TGTGCCAGCAGTCTTACTCTCCCTCCCTTGAATGAGCAGTTCTTC. Protein product: CASSLTLPPLNEQFF.